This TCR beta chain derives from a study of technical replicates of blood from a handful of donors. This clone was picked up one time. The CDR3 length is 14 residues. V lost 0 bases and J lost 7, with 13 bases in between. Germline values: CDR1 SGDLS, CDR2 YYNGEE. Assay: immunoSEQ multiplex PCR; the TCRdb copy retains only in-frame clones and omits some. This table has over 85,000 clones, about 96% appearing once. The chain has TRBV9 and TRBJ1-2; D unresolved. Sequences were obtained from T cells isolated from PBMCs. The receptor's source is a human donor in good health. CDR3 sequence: CASSVVGGSGGYTF. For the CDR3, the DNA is TGTGCCAGCAGCGTAGTAGGAGGAAGCGGTGGCTACACCTTC. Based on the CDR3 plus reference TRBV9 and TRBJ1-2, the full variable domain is DSGVTQTPKHLITATGQRVTLRCSPRSGDLSVYWYQQSLDQGLQFLIQYYNGEERAKGNILERFSAQQFPDLHSELNLSSLELGDSALYFCASSVVGGSGGYTFGSGTRLTVV.